This T cell receptor beta chain is drawn from a study of T cells after yellow fever vaccination. At the level of the study: Preparation of fractions with low cell numbers was performed using SMART-Seq v4 Ultra Low Input. Study-wide results and caveats: Though it reached lower strength, the secondary response hit its peak faster, day 5 versus 15.

This CDR3 is 15 amino acids long. V was cut by 6 bases and J by 0 bases, with 11 bases left in between. CDR1 KGHDR and CDR2 SFDVKD come from the germline V gene. A note on this clonotype: As yet, its antigen is unknown.

TCRdb recomputed calls from the 5' RACE reads with MiXCR, one row per CDR3 protein. The data hold about 630,000 distinct CDR3 sequences, with roughly 12% observed a single time. The sequence was obtained from a man aged 25-45 years who received the YFV17D yellow fever vaccine. The J gene is TRBJ2-1, the V gene TRBV24-1; TRBD1 is a possible D gene (5 bases). The sequenced sample was PBMCs, obtained on the day of the yellow fever booster vaccination. The CDR3 DNA reads as TGTGCCACCAGTAAACGCGACAGCTCCTACAATGAGCAGTTCTTC. Amino acids: CATSKRDSSYNEQFF.